This T cell receptor beta chain emerged from a study of OX40 agonist ivuxolimab in advanced cancers. Measured with immunoSEQ multiplex PCR; TCRdb has only the in-frame clones, and not every one. The table shows 37,000 or so clones, with roughly 84% occurring only once. V was shortened by 1 base and J by 4 bases, with 7 bases between the two germline ends. Germline CDR1 and CDR2: LNHDA and SQIVND (reference sequence). The CDR3 consists of 13 residues. Material: CD4+ or CD8+ T cells sorted from blood, obtained in a trial of the OX40 agonist ivuxolimab. The chain combines TRBV19 with TRBJ1-1, with no clear D. This clonotype was sampled from an adult with an advanced solid tumor such as melanoma, head and neck, liver or kidney cancer. CDR3 residues: CASSIAEFTEAFF. CDR3 bases: TGTGCCAGTAGTATAGCTGAATTCACTGAAGCTTTCTTT. The full variable domain, completed using reference TRBV19 and TRBJ1-1, is DGGITQSPKYLFRKEGQNVTLSCEQNLNHDAMYWYRQDPGQGLRLIYYSQIVNDFQKGDIAEGYSVSREKKESFPLTVTSAQKNPTAFYLCASSIAEFTEAFFGQGTRLTVV.